This T cell receptor beta chain was identified in a study of shared clonotypes between healthy human individuals. From germline, CDR1 is MNHEY and CDR2 SVGAGI. This CDR3 has 15 residues. Trimming at V came to 6 bases and at J to 2 bases, leaving 9 bases not matched to a gene. This table comes from immunoSEQ multiplex PCR, and its TCRdb copy is limited to in-frame clones, with some not included. The sample has approximately 2.4 million clones; roughly 95% are singletons. The TCR sequence derives from a man in his late teens or twenties in good health. Sequenced sample: naive CD4+ T cells sorted from blood. The sample's subset: CD45RA+ positively selected. The chain joins TRBV6-5 to TRBJ2-7, with 8 bases lining up with TRBD1. The CDR3 DNA reads as TGTGCCAGCAGACTCCGGGACAGGTCTACCTACGAGCAGTACTTC. This translates into CASRLRDRSTYEQYF.